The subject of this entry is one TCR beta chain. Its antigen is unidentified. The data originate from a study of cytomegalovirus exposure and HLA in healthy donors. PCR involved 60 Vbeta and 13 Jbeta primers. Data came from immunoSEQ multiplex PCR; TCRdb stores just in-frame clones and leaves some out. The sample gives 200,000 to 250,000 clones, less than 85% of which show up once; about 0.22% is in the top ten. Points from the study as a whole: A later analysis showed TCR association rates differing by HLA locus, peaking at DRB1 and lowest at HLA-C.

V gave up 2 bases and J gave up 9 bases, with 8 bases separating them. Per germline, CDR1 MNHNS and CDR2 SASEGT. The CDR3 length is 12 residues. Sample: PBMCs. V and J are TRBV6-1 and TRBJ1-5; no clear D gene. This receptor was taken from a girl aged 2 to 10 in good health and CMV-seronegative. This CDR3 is CASSENMSPQHF. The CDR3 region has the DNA TGTGCCAGCAGTGAAAATATGTCGCCCCAGCATTTT.